This record covers a single TCR beta chain. These data originate in a study of shared clonotypes between healthy human individuals. Looking at the study overall: Each donor contributed plates that comprised three CD4 naive, three CD4 memory, two CD8 naive and one CD8 memory.

Germline V gives CDR1 SQVTM, CDR2 ANQGSEA. This CDR3 region has 15 residues. V shed 0 bases and J shed 9 bases, with 18 bases lying between them. The donor population consisted of healthy HIV-negative adults with no recent acute infections or vaccinations. Every subset's genomic DNA went evenly onto several immunoSEQ plates. TCRdb's copy holds only in-frame clones and misses some; the assay was immunoSEQ multiplex PCR. The sample carries hundreds of thousands of clones, around 67% recorded once. This sequence joins TRBV29-1 and TRBJ2-1, with D perhaps matching TRBD2 (6 bases). Sequences were obtained from memory CD4+ T cells sorted from blood. Noted subset: CD45RA-negative fraction. This sequence originates from a woman under 40 in good health. The CDR3 spells CSVEDRWVGAGEQFF. DNA of the CDR3: TGCAGCGTTGAAGATAGGTGGGTGGGAGCGGGTGAGCAGTTCTTC.